A selection of T cell receptor beta chains follows, all from one sample in a study of cytomegalovirus exposure and HLA in healthy donors. TCRdb's copy holds only in-frame clones and misses some; the assay was immunoSEQ multiplex PCR. Here the sample spans roughly 150,000 clones, approximately 88% being singletons. The source material was PBMCs. All receptors come from a woman aged 18-29 years in good health and CMV-seronegative. Both conserved end residues are part of each CDR3. The D gene is left open where the match is weak. Size tells how often a clone was seen (once, few, many) or the class of an expanded clone, and some rows leave it out.

D: NA
V: TRBV5-1
size: NA
J: TRBJ1-1
CDR3: CASSRTANTEAFF
DNA: TGCGCCAGCAGCAGGACAGCGAACACTGAAGCTTTCTTT

D: TRBD1
V: TRBV6-4
size: few
J: TRBJ2-6
CDR3: CASRETTGVSSGANVLTF
DNA: TGTGCCAGCAGAGAAACAACAGGGGTCTCCTCTGGGGCCAACGTCCTGACTTTC

D: TRBD1
V: TRBV5-4
size: NA
J: TRBJ2-3
CDR3: CASSDRKGQGTDTQYF
DNA: TGTGCCAGCAGCGACCGGAAGGGACAGGGGACAGATACGCAGTATTTT

D: TRBD1
V: TRBV2
size: few
J: TRBJ1-2
CDR3: CASINHPGTAWGYTF
DNA: TGTGCCAGCATAAACCACCCCGGGACAGCCTGGGGCTACACCTTC

D: NA
V: TRBV25-1
size: few
J: TRBJ1-3
CDR3: CASSEWGGISGNTIYF
DNA: TGTGCCAGCAGTGAATGGGGGGGAATCTCTGGAAACACCATATATTTT

D: TRBD1
V: TRBV14
size: NA
J: TRBJ1-2
CDR3: CASSRGETGVLYGYTF
DNA: TGTGCCAGCAGCCGGGGGGAGACAGGGGTACTCTATGGCTACACCTTC

D: TRBD1
V: TRBV6-5
size: NA
J: TRBJ1-6
CDR3: CASSRDRGVSPLHF
DNA: TGTGCCAGCAGCCGAGACAGGGGAGTATCTCCCCTCCACTTT

D: TRBD1
V: TRBV4-1
size: NA
J: TRBJ1-4
CDR3: CASRKSGQENLRGEKLFF
DNA: TGCGCCAGCAGAAAGTCAGGACAGGAGAATTTAAGGGGGGAAAAACTGTTTTTT

D: NA
V: TRBV27
size: NA
J: TRBJ1-1
CDR3: CASSLRGGGGGAFF
DNA: TGTGCCAGCAGTTTACGAGGTGGCGGGGGCGGGGCTTTCTTT

D: NA
V: TRBV7-9
size: NA
J: TRBJ1-1
CDR3: CASSPPNSEAFF
DNA: TGTGCCAGCTCCCCCCCCAACAGTGAAGCTTTCTTT

D: NA
V: TRBV11-2
size: NA
J: TRBJ2-1
CDR3: CASSSQTGYSYNEQFF
DNA: TGTGCCAGCAGCTCGCAAACAGGGTACTCCTACAATGAGCAGTTCTTC

D: NA
V: TRBV7-9
size: NA
J: TRBJ2-7
CDR3: CASSPQDREQYF
DNA: TGTGCCAGCAGCCCACAGGATCGGGAGCAGTACTTC

D: TRBD1
V: TRBV5-6
size: NA
J: TRBJ1-1
CDR3: CASSTGGNTEAFF
DNA: TGTGCCAGCAGTACAGGGGGGAACACTGAAGCTTTCTTT

D: NA
V: TRBV5-8
size: NA
J: TRBJ1-5
CDR3: CASSLEAGVRNQPQHF
DNA: TGTGCCAGCAGCTTGGAGGCAGGGGTCAGGAATCAGCCCCAGCATTTT

D: TRBD2
V: TRBV10-1
size: NA
J: TRBJ2-2
CDR3: CASSEVAGANTGELFF
DNA: TGCGCCAGCAGTGAGGTGGCGGGGGCGAACACCGGGGAGCTGTTTTTT

D: NA
V: TRBV27
size: NA
J: TRBJ1-1
CDR3: CASSFVRNSMNTEAFF
DNA: TGTGCCAGCAGTTTTGTGCGAAATTCGATGAACACTGAAGCTTTCTTT

D: TRBD1
V: TRBV30
size: NA
J: TRBJ2-5
CDR3: CAWSISQGAGYF
DNA: TGTGCCTGGAGTATTTCGCAGGGGGCGGGGTACTTC

D: NA
V: TRBV5-1
size: NA
J: TRBJ2-5
CDR3: CASSLRKGAETQYF
DNA: TGCGCCAGCAGCTTGCGGAAAGGGGCGGAGACCCAGTACTTC

D: TRBD1
V: TRBV10-2
size: NA
J: TRBJ2-2
CDR3: CASRPGQSRGELFF
DNA: TGCGCCAGCAGACCGGGACAGAGCCGCGGGGAGCTGTTTTTT

D: TRBD1
V: TRBV4-1
size: NA
J: TRBJ1-1
CDR3: CASSPRYDRGNTEAFF
DNA: TGCGCCAGCAGCCCGAGATATGACAGGGGGAACACTGAAGCTTTCTTT

D: NA
V: TRBV7-9
size: NA
J: TRBJ1-4
CDR3: CASSFGQGSNEKLFF
DNA: TGTGCCAGCAGCTTCGGGCAGGGGTCTAATGAAAAACTGTTTTTT

D: NA
V: TRBV7-9
size: NA
J: TRBJ2-7
CDR3: CASSQPGGRGMDEQYF
DNA: TGTGCCAGCAGTCAACCAGGAGGGCGTGGAATGGATGAGCAGTACTTC

D: NA
V: TRBV29-1
size: NA
J: TRBJ1-1
CDR3: CSVLRGYGNTEAFF
DNA: TGCAGCGTTTTGCGGGGGTACGGGAACACTGAAGCTTTCTTT

D: NA
V: TRBV5-4
size: NA
J: TRBJ2-7
CDR3: CASSLKGYEQYF
DNA: TGTGCCAGCAGCCTAAAGGGGTACGAGCAGTACTTC

D: NA
V: TRBV7-2
size: NA
J: TRBJ2-3
CDR3: CASSFSGEATQYF
DNA: TGTGCCAGCAGCTTTAGTGGGGAGGCGACGCAGTATTTT

D: TRBD2
V: TRBV4-2
size: NA
J: TRBJ2-3
CDR3: CASSQGLAPDTQYF
DNA: TGTGCCAGCAGCCAAGGACTAGCTCCGGATACGCAGTATTTT

D: NA
V: TRBV5-1
size: NA
J: TRBJ2-1
CDR3: CASSLGGSNNEQFF
DNA: TGCGCCAGCAGCTTGGGAGGCAGTAACAATGAGCAGTTCTTC

D: TRBD1
V: TRBV12-5
size: NA
J: TRBJ2-3
CDR3: CASARDRGRADTQYF
DNA: TGTGCTAGTGCCCGGGACAGGGGTCGAGCAGATACGCAGTATTTT

D: NA
V: TRBV18
size: NA
J: TRBJ1-1
CDR3: CASSPISGTGITEAFF
DNA: TGTGCCAGCTCACCAATTAGTGGCACAGGGATCACTGAAGCTTTCTTT

D: NA
V: TRBV5-6
size: once
J: TRBJ1-1
CDR3: CASSLRQGTEAFF
DNA: TGTGCCAGCAGCCTAAGGCAGGGCACTGAAGCTTTCTTT